One and the same sample provided the 7 T cell receptor beta chains below, sequenced in a study of T cell responses to AZD1222 COVID-19 vaccine. Produced via immunoSEQ multiplex PCR; TCRdb's table is partial and in-frame only. This table holds 60,000 or so clones, more than 65% found once. The sequencing here drew on peripheral blood, taken on day 0 of AZD1222 vaccination. These receptors were obtained from an adult in good health.

In nucleotides, the CDR3 is TGCGCCAGCAGCTTGGCCGGCAGGGACACCGGGGAGCTGTTTTTT. Protein sequence: CASSLAGRDTGELFF. The chain couples TRBV5-1 to TRBJ2-2, with a weak D call TRBD1 (5 bases). Germline V gene sequence: CDR1 SGHRS, CDR2 YFSETQ. The CDR3 extends over 15 amino acids. V was shortened by 0 bases and J by 3 bases, with 9 bases between the two germline ends. Supplemented by reference TRBV5-1 and TRBJ2-2, the full variable domain reads KAGVTQTPRYLIKTRGQQVTLSCSPISGHRSVSWYQQTPGQGLQFLFEYFSETQRNKGNFPGRFSGRQFSNSRSEMNVSTLELGDSALYLCASSLAGRDTGELFFGEGSRLTVL.

This clone was picked up a small number of times. The chain recombines TRBV28 with TRBJ2-7; D is ambiguous. Germline V gene sequence: CDR1 MDHEN, CDR2 SYDVKM. This CDR3 has 13 amino acids. V lost 3 bases and J 9 bases, leaving 15 bases between the germline ends. In nucleotides, the CDR3 is TGTGCCAGCAGTTTTGGGTCCCCTCTCGTGCAGTACTTC. As protein: CASSFGSPLVQYF. The full variable domain, in which reference TRBV28 and TRBJ2-7 provide the parts outside the CDR3, is DVKVTQSSRYLVKRTGEKVFLECVQDMDHENMFWYRQDPGLGLRLIYFSYDVKMKEKGDIPEGYSVSREKKERFSLILESASTNQTSMYLCASSFGSPLVQYFGPGTRLTVT.

The chain combines TRBV7-2 with TRBJ2-3; 10 bases are a match to TRBD2. Germline-derived CDR1 and CDR2 are SGHTA and FQGNSA. The ends lost 0 bases at V and 2 bases at J; junction bases unmatched: 2. This CDR3 region has 16 residues. CDR3 residues: CASSLALAGATDTQYF. In DNA form, the CDR3 reads TGTGCCAGCAGCTTAGCGCTAGCGGGGGCCACAGATACGCAGTATTTT.

CDR3 residues: CSVPGGGDEQFF. CDR3 DNA sequence: TGCAGCGTTCCCGGAGGTGGTGATGAGCAGTTCTTC. The chain joins TRBV29-1 to TRBJ2-1, with D possibly being TRBD2 (5 bases). This CDR3 region has 12 residues. Germline CDR1 reads SQVTM; CDR2 reads ANQGSEA. The V gene lost 5 bases and the J gene lost 8 bases, with 13 bases spanning the gap.

The chain uses TRBV7-9 and TRBJ1-4, with 9 bases aligning to TRBD1. Trimming took 5 bases from V and 8 from J; bases not matched to a gene: 9. CDR1 is SEHNR and CDR2 is FQNEAQ in the germline V gene (reference sequence). The CDR3 has 15 amino acids. The CDR3 DNA sequence: TGTGCCAGCAGCATACCGACAGGGGGTGGGGAAAAACTGTTTTTT. As protein: CASSIPTGGGEKLFF.

The rearrangement joins TRBV5-1 to TRBJ2-7; D perhaps matches TRBD2 (6 bases). CDR1 and CDR2 (germline): SGHRS, YFSETQ. This CDR3 has 13 amino acids. V was trimmed by 4 bases and J by 4 bases, leaving 12 bases between them. The CDR3 nucleotides are TGCGCCAGCAGCCCAGGGACTCGGTACGAGCAGTACTTC. It codes for CASSPGTRYEQYF.

The chain combines TRBV3-1 (or the pseudogene TRBV3-2) with TRBJ1-5, with TRBD1 matching 7 bases. The germline V gene has CDR1 LGHDT and CDR2 YNNKEL (reference sequence). V was clipped by 2 bases and J by 8 bases; unmatched bases: 12. The CDR3 is 16 residues long. DNA of the CDR3: TGTGCCAGCAGCCAATCGACCGGACGGACAGGTGAGCCCCAGCATTTT. It translates to CASSQSTGRTGEPQHF.